This TCR beta chain was captured by sequencing in a study of CD8 T cells in Susac syndrome. RNA amounts of roughly 0.45 to 1 ug underwent reverse transcription with random hexamers. TCRdb processed the immunoSEQ multiplex PCR reads anew with MiXCR; each CDR3 protein has one entry. This repertoire shows about 290,000 distinct CDR3 sequences, roughly 85% found once; its top ten account for about 0.22%. Sequenced material: CD8+ T cells from PBMCs. This sequence originates from a human donor with multiple sclerosis.

The CDR3 here is CASSTLGNSNQPQHF. The CDR3 DNA is TGTGCCAGTAGTACTCTCGGCAATAGCAATCAGCCCCAGCATTTT. V gene TRBV19 combines with J gene TRBJ1-5; D not resolved. V was trimmed by 4 bases and J by 0 bases, leaving 10 bases between them. The CDR3 contains 15 residues. CDR1 and CDR2 (germline): LNHDA, SQIVND (reference sequence).